The 2 T cell receptor beta chains below all came from one sample that was sequenced in a study of blood T cell repertoires in COVID-19. Clones were sequenced by immunoSEQ multiplex PCR, and TCRdb holds only the in-frame ones, with some missing. The sample lists fewer than 300,000 clones, over 75% seen once, with around 16% in the top ten. Sequenced: PBMCs or T cells enriched from blood (not recorded which). These TCRs come from a man aged 18 to 29 who had recovered from COVID-19.

The V call is TRBV3-1 (or the pseudogene TRBV3-2), the J call TRBJ1-2; D not resolved. This CDR3 spans 11 amino acids. V lost 2 bases and J lost 8, with 6 bases in between. Germline loops: CDR1 LGHDT, CDR2 YNNKEL (reference sequence). Here the CDR3 reads CASSQPRGYTF. The CDR3 coding sequence is TGTGCCAGCAGCCAACCGAGGGGCTACACCTTC.

The gene calls are TRBV7-9 and TRBJ1-1, with D maybe TRBD1 (5 bases). Trimming took off 5 bases at V and 0 bases at J, with 10 bases between the two ends. The CDR3 totals 14 residues. Germline CDR1 reads SEHNR; CDR2 reads FQNEAQ (reference sequence). As DNA, the CDR3 is TGTGCCAGCAGCAAGGACACAATGAACACTGAAGCTTTCTTT. This sequence encodes CASSKDTMNTEAFF.